Listed here are 9 T cell receptor beta chains from one sample, sequenced in a study of blood T cell repertoires in COVID-19 (dated by TCRdb to the early 2020s). The library was generated by the immunoSEQ multiplex PCR assay. TCRdb took over this immuneACCESS table, retaining in-frame rearrangements with V and J assigned. Such tables are incomplete; in checked studies, under half of the missing clones stem from an unresolved V gene, and the remainder is unexplained. This sample is represented by about 480,000 clones; roughly nine tenths of them were singletons. The ten most abundant clones make up almost 2% of the sample. The specimen was PBMCs or T cells enriched from blood (not recorded which). These receptor sequences come from a woman younger than 30 with acute COVID-19.

V usage is TRBV5-8 and J usage is TRBJ1-5, with a weak D call TRBD1 (6 bases). Germline V gives CDR1 SGHTS, CDR2 YDEGEE. The CDR3 contains 14 residues. V shed 4 bases and J shed 3 bases, with 11 bases lying between them. CDR3 sequence reads: CASSRGQYNQPQHF. In nucleotides, the CDR3 is TGTGCCAGCAGCCGCGGACAGTACAATCAGCCCCAGCATTTT. The full variable domain, its missing parts supplied by reference TRBV5-8 and TRBJ1-5, is EAGVTQSPTHLIKTRGQQATLRCSPISGHTSVYWYQQALGLGLQFLLWYDEGEERNRGNFPPRFSGRQFPNYSSELNVNALELEDSALYLCASSRGQYNQPQHFGDGTRLSIL.

This rearrangement joins TRBV12-3 or TRBV12-4 to TRBJ2-5, with unresolved D. V was shortened by 3 bases and J by 3 bases, with 8 bases between the two germline ends. The CDR3 is 13 amino acids. The CDR3 is CASSFIAEETQYF. The CDR3 bases are TGTGCCAGCAGTTTTATAGCCGAAGAGACCCAGTACTTC.

J is TRBJ1-4 and V is TRBV27; the D gene is possibly TRBD1 (6 bases). Germline-derived CDR1 and CDR2 are MNHEY and SMNVEV (reference sequence). This CDR3 region has 14 residues. Trimming took 6 bases from V and 4 from J, leaving 12 bases between them. The CDR3 DNA is TGTGCCAGCAGCCCCGGGACAAGTAATGAAAAACTGTTTTTT. As protein: CASSPGTSNEKLFF.

The rearrangement uses TRBV19 and TRBJ2-5; perhaps TRBD2 as D (5 bases). The ends were cut back, 5 bases at V and 5 bases at J, with 15 bases in the middle. The CDR3 sequence is 14 residues long. CDR1 LNHDA and CDR2 SQIVND come from the germline V gene (reference sequence). This CDR3 is CASSEGRLAETQYF. The CDR3 DNA reads as TGTGCCAGTAGTGAGGGCAGGCTGGCGGAGACCCAGTACTTC.

The chain joins TRBV20-1 to TRBJ1-5, with D possibly being TRBD1 (6 bases). Germline V CDR1 and CDR2: DFQATT, SNEGSKA (reference sequence). V was trimmed by 5 bases and J by 0 bases, leaving 14 bases between them. This CDR3 comprises 15 residues. CDR3 protein: CSAGGQSNSNQPQHF. Here the CDR3 DNA reads TGCAGTGCTGGTGGACAGTCTAATAGCAATCAGCCCCAGCATTTT.

CDR3 amino acids: CASSGQGGYSPLHF. Written as DNA, the CDR3 is TGTGCCAGCAGCGGCCAGGGAGGGTATTCACCCCTCCACTTT. The gene calls are TRBV6-5 and TRBJ1-6; maybe TRBD1 (5 bases). Germline CDR1 is MNHEY and CDR2 is SVGAGI. This CDR3 has 14 residues. V shed 6 bases and J shed 8 bases, with 14 bases lying between them.

This chain joins TRBV6-4 and TRBJ2-3; possibly TRBD2 for D (6 bases). The CDR3 loop spans 14 amino acids. CDR1 and CDR2 (germline): MRHNA, SNTAGT. V was cut by 6 bases and J by 2 bases, with 12 bases left in between. The CDR3 DNA reads TGTGCCAGCAGAATGACTAGATACACAGATACGCAGTATTTT. This gives the protein CASRMTRYTDTQYF.

This chain uses TRBV11-2 with TRBJ1-1; tentative D call: TRBD1 (5 bases). The length of the CDR3 is 13 residues. In germline, CDR1 is SGHAT, CDR2 FQNNGV. Deletions cut 1 base from V and 10 bases from J, with 13 bases between. CDR3 sequence (DNA): TGTGCCAGCAGCTTAGGAGGCGGGGGGAGAGCTTTCTTT. It specifies CASSLGGGGRAFF.

The chain has TRBV19 and TRBJ1-1, with 7 bases that match TRBD1. The CDR3 sequence is 15 residues long. Losses at the gene ends were 4 bases for V and 2 bases for J; bases not matched to a gene: 7. Germline-derived CDR1 and CDR2 are LNHDA and SQIVND (reference sequence). CDR3 residues: CASSTRRQGNTEAFF. Here the CDR3 DNA reads TGTGCCAGTAGTACACGCCGACAGGGAAACACTGAAGCTTTCTTT.